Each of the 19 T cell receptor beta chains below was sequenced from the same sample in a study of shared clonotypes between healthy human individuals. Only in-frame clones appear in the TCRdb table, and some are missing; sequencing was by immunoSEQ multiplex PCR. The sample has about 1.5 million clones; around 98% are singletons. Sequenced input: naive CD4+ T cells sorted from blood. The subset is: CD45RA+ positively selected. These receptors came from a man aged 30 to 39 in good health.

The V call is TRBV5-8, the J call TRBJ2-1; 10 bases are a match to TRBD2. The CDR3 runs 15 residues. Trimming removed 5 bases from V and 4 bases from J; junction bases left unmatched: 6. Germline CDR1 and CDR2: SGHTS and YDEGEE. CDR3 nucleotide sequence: TGTGCCAGCAGTACCGGGACTAGCGTATACAATGAGCAGTTCTTC. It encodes CASSTGTSVYNEQFF.

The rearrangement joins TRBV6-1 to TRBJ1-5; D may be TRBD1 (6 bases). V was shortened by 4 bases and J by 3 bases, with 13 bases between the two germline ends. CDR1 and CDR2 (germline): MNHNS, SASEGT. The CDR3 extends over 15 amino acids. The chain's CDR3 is CASSASTGLNQPQHF. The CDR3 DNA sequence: TGTGCCAGCAGTGCCTCCACAGGGCTCAATCAGCCCCAGCATTTT.

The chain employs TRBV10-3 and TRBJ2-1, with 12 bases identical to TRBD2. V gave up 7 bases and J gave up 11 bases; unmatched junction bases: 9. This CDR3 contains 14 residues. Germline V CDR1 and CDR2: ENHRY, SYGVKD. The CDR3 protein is CAITPLAGGPKQFF. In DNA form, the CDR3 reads TGTGCCATCACCCCTCTAGCGGGAGGGCCGAAGCAGTTCTTC.

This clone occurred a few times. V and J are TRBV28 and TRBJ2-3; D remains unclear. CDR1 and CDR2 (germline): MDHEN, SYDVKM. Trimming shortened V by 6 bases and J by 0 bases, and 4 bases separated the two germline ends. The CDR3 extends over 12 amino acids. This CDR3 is CASRRSTDTQYF. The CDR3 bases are TGTGCCAGCAGGAGGAGCACAGATACGCAGTATTTT.

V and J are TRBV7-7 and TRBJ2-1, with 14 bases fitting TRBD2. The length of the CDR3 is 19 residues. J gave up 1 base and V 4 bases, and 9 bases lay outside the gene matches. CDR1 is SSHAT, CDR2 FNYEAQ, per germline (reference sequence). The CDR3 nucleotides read TGTGCCAGCAGCTGGGGGACTAGCGGGAGAAGATTATCCTACAATGAGCAGTTCTTC. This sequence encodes CASSWGTSGRRLSYNEQFF.

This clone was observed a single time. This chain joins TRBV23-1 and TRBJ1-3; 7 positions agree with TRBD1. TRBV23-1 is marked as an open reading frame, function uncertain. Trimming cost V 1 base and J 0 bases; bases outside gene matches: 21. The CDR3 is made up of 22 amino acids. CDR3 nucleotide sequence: TGCGCCAGCAGTCAATTACATACCCCGATTGTCGGGACAGTCCTCTCTGGAAACACCATATATTTT. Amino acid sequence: CASSQLHTPIVGTVLSGNTIYF.

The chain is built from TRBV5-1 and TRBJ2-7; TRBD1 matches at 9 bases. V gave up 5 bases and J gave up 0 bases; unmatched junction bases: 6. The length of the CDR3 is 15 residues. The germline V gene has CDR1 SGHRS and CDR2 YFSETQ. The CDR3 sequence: CASRPGTGSSYEQYF. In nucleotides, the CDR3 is TGCGCCAGCAGACCCGGGACAGGGAGCTCCTACGAGCAGTACTTC.

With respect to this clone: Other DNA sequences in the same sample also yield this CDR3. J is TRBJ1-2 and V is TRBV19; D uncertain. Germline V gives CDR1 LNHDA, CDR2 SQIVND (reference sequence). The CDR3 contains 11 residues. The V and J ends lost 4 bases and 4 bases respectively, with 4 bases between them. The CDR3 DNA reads TGTGCCAGTAGTAGGGGCTATGGCTACACCTTC. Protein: CASSRGYGYTF.

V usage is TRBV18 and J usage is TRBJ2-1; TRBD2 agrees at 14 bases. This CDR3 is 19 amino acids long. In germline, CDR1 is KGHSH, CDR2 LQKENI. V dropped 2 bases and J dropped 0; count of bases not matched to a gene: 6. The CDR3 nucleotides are TGTGCCAGCTCACCAAGAGGACTAGCGGGAGGCAGCTCCTACAATGAGCAGTTCTTC. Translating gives CASSPRGLAGGSSYNEQFF.

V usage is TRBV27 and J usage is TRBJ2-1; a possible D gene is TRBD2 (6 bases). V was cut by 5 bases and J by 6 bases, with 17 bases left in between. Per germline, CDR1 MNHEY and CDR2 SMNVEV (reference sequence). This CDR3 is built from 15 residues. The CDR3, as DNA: TGTGCCAGCAGTGTCAGGGACTCTTTCGGCAATGAGCAGTTCTTC. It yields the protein CASSVRDSFGNEQFF.

CDR3 region: CASSLVWEETGSYNEQFF. In nucleotides, the CDR3 is TGTGCCAGCAGCTTAGTCTGGGAGGAGACGGGCTCCTACAATGAGCAGTTCTTC. This chain connects TRBV11-3 to TRBJ2-1; D is possibly TRBD2 (6 bases). V was shortened by 1 base and J by 0 bases, with 16 bases between the two germline ends. CDR1 is SGHNT and CDR2 is YENEEA in the germline V gene. This CDR3 region has 18 residues.

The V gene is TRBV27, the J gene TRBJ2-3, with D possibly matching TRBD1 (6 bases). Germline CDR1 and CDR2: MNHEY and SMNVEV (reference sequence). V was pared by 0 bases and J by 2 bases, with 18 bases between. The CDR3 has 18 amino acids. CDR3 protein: CASSLSLSTGPATDTQYF. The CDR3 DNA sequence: TGTGCCAGCAGTTTATCCCTTTCTACAGGGCCCGCCACAGATACGCAGTATTTT.

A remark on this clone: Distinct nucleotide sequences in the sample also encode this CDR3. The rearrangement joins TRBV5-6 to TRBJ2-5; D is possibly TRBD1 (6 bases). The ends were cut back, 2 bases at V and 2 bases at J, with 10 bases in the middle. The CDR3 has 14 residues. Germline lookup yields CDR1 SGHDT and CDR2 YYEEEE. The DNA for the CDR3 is TGTGCCAGCAGCTTCCCGACAGGTCAAGAGACCCAGTACTTC. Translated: CASSFPTGQETQYF.

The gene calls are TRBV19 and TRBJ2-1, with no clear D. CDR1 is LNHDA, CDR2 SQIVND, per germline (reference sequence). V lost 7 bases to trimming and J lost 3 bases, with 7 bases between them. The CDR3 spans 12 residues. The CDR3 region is CASKTSYNEQFF. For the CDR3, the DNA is TGTGCCAGTAAAACGAGCTACAATGAGCAGTTCTTC.

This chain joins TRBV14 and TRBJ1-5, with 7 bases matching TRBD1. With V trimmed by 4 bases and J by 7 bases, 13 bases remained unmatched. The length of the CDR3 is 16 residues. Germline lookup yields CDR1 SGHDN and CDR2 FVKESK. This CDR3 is CASSLNIGRGGQPQHF. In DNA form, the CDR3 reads TGTGCCAGCAGCCTAAATATCGGCAGGGGGGGACAGCCCCAGCATTTT.

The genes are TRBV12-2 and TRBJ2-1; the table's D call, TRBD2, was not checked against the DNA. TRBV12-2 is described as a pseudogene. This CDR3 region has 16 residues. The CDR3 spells CASRLGIGGRYNEQFF. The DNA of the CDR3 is TGTGCAAGTCGCTTAGGCATCGGCGGGAGGTACAATGAGCAGTTCTTC.

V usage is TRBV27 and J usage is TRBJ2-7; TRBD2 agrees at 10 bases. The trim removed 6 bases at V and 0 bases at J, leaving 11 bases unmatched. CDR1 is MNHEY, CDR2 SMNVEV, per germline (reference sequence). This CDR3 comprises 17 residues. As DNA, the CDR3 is TGTGCCAGCAGCCGCCGACTAGCGGGTGATTCCTCCTACGAGCAGTACTTC. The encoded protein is CASSRRLAGDSSYEQYF.

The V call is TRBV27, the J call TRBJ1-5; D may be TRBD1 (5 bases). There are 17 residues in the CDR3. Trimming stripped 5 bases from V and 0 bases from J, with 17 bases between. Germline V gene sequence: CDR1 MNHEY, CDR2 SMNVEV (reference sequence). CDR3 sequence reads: CASSTRGGESSNQPQHF. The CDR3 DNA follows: TGTGCCAGCAGTACCCGAGGAGGGGAAAGTAGCAATCAGCCCCAGCATTTT.

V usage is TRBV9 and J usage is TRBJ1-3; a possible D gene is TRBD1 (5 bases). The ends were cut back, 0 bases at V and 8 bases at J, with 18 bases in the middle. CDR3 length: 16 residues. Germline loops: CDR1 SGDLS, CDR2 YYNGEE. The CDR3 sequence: CASSVGGEQGLHTIYF. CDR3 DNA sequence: TGTGCCAGCAGCGTAGGTGGAGAGCAGGGTCTACACACCATATATTTT.